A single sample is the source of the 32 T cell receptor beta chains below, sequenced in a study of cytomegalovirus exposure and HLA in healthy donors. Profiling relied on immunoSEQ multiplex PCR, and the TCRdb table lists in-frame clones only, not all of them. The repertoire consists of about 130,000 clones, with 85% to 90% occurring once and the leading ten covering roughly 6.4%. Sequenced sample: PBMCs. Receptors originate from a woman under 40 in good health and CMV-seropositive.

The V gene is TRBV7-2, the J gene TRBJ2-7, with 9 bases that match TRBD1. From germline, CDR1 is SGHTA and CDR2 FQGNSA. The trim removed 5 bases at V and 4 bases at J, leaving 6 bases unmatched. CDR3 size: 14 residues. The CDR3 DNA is TGTGCCAGCAGCCCTGACAGGGGGTGGTACGAGCAGTACTTC. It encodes CASSPDRGWYEQYF.

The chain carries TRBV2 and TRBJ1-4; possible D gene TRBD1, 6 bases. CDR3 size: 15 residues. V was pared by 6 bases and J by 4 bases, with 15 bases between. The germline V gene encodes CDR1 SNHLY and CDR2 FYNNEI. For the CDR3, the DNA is TGTGCCAGCAGGGCAACAGGGAGCGGTAATGAAAAACTGTTTTTT. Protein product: CASRATGSGNEKLFF.

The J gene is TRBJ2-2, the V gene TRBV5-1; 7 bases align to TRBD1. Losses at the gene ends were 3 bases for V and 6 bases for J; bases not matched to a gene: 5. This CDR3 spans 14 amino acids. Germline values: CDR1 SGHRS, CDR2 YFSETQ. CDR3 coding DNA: TGCGCCAGCAGCTACCAGACAGGGCCCGGGGAGCTGTTTTTT. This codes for CASSYQTGPGELFF.

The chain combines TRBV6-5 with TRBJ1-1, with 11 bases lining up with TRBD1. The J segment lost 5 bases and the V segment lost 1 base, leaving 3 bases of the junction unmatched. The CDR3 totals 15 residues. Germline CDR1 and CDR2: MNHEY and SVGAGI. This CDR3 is CASSYYRDRGTEAFF. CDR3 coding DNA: TGTGCCAGCAGTTACTACCGGGACAGGGGGACTGAAGCTTTCTTT.

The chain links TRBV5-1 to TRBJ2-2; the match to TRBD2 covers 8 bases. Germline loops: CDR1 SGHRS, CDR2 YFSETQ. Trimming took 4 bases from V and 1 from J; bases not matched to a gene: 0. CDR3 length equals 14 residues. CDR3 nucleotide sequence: TGCGCCAGCAGCGCGGGGGGGAACACCGGGGAGCTGTTTTTT. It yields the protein CASSAGGNTGELFF.

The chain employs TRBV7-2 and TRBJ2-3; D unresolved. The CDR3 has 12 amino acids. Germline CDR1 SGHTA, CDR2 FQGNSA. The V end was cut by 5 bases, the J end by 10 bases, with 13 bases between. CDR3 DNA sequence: TGTGCCAGCAGCCGAGACACTTCCCCGCAGTATTTT. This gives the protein CASSRDTSPQYF.

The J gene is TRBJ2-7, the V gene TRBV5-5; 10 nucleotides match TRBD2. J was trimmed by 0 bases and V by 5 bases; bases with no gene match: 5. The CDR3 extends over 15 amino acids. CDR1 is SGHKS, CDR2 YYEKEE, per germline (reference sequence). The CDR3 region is CASRRTSGSSYEQYF. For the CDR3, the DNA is TGTGCCAGCAGGCGGACTAGCGGTAGCTCCTACGAGCAGTACTTC.

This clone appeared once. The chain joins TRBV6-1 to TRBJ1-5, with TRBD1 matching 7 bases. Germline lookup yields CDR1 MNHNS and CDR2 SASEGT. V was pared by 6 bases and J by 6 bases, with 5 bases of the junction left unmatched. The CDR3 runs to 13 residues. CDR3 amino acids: CASRTGLGQPQHF. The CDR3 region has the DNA TGTGCCAGCAGGACAGGGTTGGGTCAGCCCCAGCATTTT.

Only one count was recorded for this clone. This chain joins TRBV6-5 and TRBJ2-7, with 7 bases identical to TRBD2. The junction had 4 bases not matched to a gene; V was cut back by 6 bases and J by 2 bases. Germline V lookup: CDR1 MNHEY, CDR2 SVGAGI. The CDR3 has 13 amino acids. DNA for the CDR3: TGTGCCAGCAGACCAGCGGGGACCTACGAGCAGTACTTC. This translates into CASRPAGTYEQYF.

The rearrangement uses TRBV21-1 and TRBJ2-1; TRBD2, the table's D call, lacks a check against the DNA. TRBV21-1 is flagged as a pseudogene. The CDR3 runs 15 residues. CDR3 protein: CASTIESGRAGEQFF. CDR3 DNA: TGTGCCAGCACCATTGAGAGCGGGAGGGCGGGTGAGCAGTTCTTC.

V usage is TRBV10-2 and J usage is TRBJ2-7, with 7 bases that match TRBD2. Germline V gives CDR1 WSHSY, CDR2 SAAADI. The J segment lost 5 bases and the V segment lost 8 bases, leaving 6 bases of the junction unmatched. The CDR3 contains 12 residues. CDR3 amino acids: CASGGGVHEQYF. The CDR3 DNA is TGCGCCAGCGGCGGGGGAGTGCACGAGCAGTACTTC.

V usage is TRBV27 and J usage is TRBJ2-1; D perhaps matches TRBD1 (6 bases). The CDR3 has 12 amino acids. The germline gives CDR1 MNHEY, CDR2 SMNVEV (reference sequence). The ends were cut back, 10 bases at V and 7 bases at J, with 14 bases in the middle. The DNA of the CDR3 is TGTGCCATACAGGGTACTGGGAATGAGCAGTTCTTC. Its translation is CAIQGTGNEQFF.

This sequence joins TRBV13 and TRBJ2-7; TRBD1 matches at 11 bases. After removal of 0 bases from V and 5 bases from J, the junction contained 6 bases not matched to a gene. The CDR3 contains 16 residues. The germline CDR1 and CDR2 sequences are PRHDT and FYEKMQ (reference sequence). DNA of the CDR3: TGTGCCAGCAGCTTAGGCCGGGACAGGGGGGGAAACGAGCAGTACTTC. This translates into CASSLGRDRGGNEQYF. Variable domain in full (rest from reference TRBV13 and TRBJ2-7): AAGVIQSPRHLIKEKRETATLKCYPIPRHDTVYWYQQGPGQDPQFLISFYEKMQSDKGSIPDRFSAQQFSDYHSELNMSSLELGDSALYFCASSLGRDRGGNEQYFGPGTRLTVT.

The CDR3 loop is CASSLQGTAGNTIYF. In DNA form, the CDR3 reads TGTGCCAGCAGTTTACAGGGTACGGCGGGAAACACCATATATTTT. The chain recombines TRBV2 with TRBJ1-3; TRBD1 is a possible D gene (6 bases). The length of the CDR3 is 15 residues. CDR1 is SNHLY, CDR2 FYNNEI, per germline. The V and J ends lost 5 bases and 4 bases respectively, with 15 bases between them.

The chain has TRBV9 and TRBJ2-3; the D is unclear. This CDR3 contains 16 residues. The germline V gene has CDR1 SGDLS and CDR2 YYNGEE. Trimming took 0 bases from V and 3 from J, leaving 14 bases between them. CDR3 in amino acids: CASSVDFGRSTDTQYF. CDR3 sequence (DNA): TGTGCCAGCAGCGTAGATTTTGGCAGGTCAACAGATACGCAGTATTTT.

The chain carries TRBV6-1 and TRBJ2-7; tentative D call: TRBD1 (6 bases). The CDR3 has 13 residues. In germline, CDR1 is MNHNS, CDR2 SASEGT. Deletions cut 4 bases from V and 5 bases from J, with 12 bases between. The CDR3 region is CASSAQGFHEQYF. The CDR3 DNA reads TGTGCCAGCAGTGCACAGGGTTTCCACGAGCAGTACTTC.

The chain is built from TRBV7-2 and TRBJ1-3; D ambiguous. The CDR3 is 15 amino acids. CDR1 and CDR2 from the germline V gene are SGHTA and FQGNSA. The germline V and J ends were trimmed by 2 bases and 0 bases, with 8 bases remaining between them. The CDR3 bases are TGTGCCAGCAGCTTAATCCTTTCCTCTGGAAACACCATATATTTT. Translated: CASSLILSSGNTIYF.

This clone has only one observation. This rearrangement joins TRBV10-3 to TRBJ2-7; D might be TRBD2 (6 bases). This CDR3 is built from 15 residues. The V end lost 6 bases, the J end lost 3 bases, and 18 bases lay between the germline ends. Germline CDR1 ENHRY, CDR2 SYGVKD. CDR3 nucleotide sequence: TGTGCCATCAGCCCGACTAGGGAAGGGTTCTACGAGCAGTACTTC. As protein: CAISPTREGFYEQYF.

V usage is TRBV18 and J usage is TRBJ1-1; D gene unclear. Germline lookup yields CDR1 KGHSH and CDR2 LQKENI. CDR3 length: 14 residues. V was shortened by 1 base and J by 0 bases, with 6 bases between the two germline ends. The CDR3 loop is CASSPLSLNTEAFF. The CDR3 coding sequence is TGTGCCAGCTCACCACTTAGTTTGAACACTGAAGCTTTCTTT.

In nucleotides, the CDR3 is TGTGCCACCAGCAGTAGACAGGGGGCACAGCCCCAGCATTTT. It is translated as CATSSRQGAQPQHF. The chain has TRBV15 and TRBJ1-5; 10 bases map to TRBD1. V dropped 3 bases and J dropped 7; count of bases not matched to a gene: 3. Germline V CDR1 and CDR2: LNHNV, YYDKDF (reference sequence). There are 14 residues in the CDR3.

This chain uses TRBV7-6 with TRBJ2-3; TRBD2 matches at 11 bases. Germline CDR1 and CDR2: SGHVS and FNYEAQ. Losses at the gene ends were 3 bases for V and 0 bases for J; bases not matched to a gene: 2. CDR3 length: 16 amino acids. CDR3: CASSLTSGTSTDTQYF. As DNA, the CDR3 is TGTGCCAGCAGCTTGACTAGCGGGACGAGCACAGATACGCAGTATTTT. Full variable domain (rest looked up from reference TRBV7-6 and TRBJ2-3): GAGVSQSPRYKVTKRGQDVALRCDPISGHVSLYWYRQALGQGPEFLTYFNYEAQQDKSGLPNDRFSAERPEGSISTLTIQRTEQRDSAMYRCASSLTSGTSTDTQYFGPGTRLTVL.

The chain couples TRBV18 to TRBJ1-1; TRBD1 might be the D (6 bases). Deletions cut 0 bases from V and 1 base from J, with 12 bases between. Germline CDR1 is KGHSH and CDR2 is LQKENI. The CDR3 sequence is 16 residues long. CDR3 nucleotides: TGTGCCAGCTCACCACCGGGGGGGCTGAGGAACACTGAAGCTTTCTTT. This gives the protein CASSPPGGLRNTEAFF.

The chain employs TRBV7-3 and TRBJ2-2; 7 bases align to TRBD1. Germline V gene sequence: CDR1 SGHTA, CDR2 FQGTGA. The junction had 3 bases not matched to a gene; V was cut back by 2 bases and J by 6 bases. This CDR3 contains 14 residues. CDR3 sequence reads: CASSLGQASGELFF. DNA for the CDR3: TGTGCCAGCAGCTTAGGACAGGCCTCCGGGGAGCTGTTTTTT.

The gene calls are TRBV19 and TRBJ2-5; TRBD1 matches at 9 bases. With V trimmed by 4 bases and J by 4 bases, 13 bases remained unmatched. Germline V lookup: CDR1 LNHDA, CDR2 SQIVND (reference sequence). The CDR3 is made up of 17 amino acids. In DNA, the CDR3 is TGTGCCAGTAGTAGCCCCGGGACAGGGCCCAGGGGAGAGACCCAGTACTTC. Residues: CASSSPGTGPRGETQYF.

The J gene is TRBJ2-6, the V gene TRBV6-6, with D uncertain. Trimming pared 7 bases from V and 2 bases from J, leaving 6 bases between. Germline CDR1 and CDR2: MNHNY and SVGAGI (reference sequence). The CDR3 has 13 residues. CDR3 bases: TGTGCCAGCAACCGGGCTGGGGCCAACGTCCTGACTTTC. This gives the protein CASNRAGANVLTF.

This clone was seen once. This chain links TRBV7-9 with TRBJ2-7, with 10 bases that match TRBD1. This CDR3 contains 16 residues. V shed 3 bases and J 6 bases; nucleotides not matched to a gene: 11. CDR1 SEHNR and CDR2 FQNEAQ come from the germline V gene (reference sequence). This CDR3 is CASSFEVGTGAGEQYF. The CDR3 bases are TGTGCCAGCAGCTTCGAGGTTGGGACAGGGGCGGGCGAGCAGTACTTC.

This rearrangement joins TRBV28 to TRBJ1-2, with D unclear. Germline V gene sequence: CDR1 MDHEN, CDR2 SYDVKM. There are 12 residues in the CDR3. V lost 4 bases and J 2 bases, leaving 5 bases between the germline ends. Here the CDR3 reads CASSWRNYGYTF. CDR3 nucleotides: TGTGCCAGCAGTTGGAGGAACTATGGCTACACCTTC.

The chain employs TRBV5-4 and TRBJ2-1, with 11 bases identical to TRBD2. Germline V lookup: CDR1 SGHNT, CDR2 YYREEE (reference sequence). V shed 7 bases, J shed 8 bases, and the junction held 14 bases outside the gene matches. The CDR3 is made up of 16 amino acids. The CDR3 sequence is CASGGVSGRASYEQFF. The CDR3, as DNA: TGTGCCAGCGGGGGGGTTAGCGGGAGGGCCTCGTATGAGCAGTTCTTC.

CDR3 nucleotide sequence: TGTGCCAGCAGCTTGGGGGGGACTATAAGATTTGGGGCCCAGTACTTC. Its translation: CASSLGGTIRFGAQYF. This chain links TRBV7-2 with TRBJ2-5, with 7 bases identical to TRBD2. Germline V gene lookup returns CDR1 SGHTA and CDR2 FQGNSA. V was clipped by 3 bases and J by 9 bases; unmatched bases: 16. This CDR3 comprises 16 residues.

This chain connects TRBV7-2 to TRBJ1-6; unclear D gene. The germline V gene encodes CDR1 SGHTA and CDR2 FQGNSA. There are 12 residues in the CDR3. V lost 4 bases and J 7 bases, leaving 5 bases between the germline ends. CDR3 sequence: CASSSSNSPLHF. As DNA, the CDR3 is TGTGCCAGCAGCTCCTCCAATTCACCCCTCCACTTT. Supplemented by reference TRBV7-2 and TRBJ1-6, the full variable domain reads GAGVSQSPSNKVTEKGKDVELRCDPISGHTALYWYRQSLGQGLEFLIYFQGNSAPDKSGLPSDRFSAERTGGSVSTLTIQRTQQEDSAVYLCASSSSNSPLHFGNGTRLTVT.

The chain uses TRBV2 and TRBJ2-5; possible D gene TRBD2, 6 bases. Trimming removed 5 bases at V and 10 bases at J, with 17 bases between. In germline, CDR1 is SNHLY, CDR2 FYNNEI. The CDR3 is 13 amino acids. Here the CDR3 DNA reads TGTGCCAGCAGTTTAAGAGCCGGGGGAGGCCAGTACTTC. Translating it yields CASSLRAGGGQYF.

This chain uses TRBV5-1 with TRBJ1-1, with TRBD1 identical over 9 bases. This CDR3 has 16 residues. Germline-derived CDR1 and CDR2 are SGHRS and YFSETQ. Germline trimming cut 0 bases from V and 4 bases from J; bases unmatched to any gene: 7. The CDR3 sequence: CASSLETGGLGTEAFF. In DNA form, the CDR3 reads TGCGCCAGCAGCTTGGAGACAGGGGGTTTGGGCACTGAAGCTTTCTTT.